The 10 T cell receptor beta chains presented below share a single source sample, sequenced in a study of OX40 agonist ivuxolimab in advanced cancers. Libraries were prepared through the immunoSEQ multiplex PCR assay. The immuneACCESS repertoire file appears here via TCRdb, limited to in-frame rearrangements. These files lack a portion of the clones; in checked studies, under half of the deficit traces to unresolved V genes, and the cause of the others is not known. The sample data list roughly 67,000 clones, and roughly 85% of these were observed just once. The ten largest clones capture roughly 11% of the sample. Source: CD4+ or CD8+ T cells sorted from blood, taken in a trial of the OX40 agonist ivuxolimab. The receptor source for this set is an adult with an advanced solid tumor such as melanoma, head and neck, liver or kidney cancer.

V and J are TRBV5-1 and TRBJ1-4; D might be TRBD1 (6 bases). Germline CDR1 reads SGHRS; CDR2 reads YFSETQ. This CDR3 is 14 amino acids long. Deletions cut 0 bases from V and 11 bases from J, with 14 bases between. The CDR3 protein is CASSLEEGVGKLFF. The CDR3 coding sequence is TGCGCCAGCAGCTTGGAGGAGGGGGTCGGGAAACTGTTTTTT.

Only one count was recorded for this clone. This chain links TRBV5-8 with TRBJ1-4, with D unresolved. Trimming removed 0 bases from V and 7 bases from J, with 7 bases in between. Germline CDR1 is SGHTS and CDR2 is YDEGEE. CDR3 length: 13 residues. DNA of the CDR3: TGTGCCAGCAGCTTGGGTTTACGTGAAAAACTGTTTTTT. This encodes CASSLGLREKLFF.

The chain recombines TRBV9 with TRBJ2-5, with D perhaps given as TRBD1 or TRBD2 (6 bases each). CDR1 and CDR2 from the germline V gene are SGDLS and YYNGEE. This CDR3 has 15 amino acids. The V end lost 5 bases, the J end lost 5 bases, and 19 bases lay between the germline ends. The CDR3 DNA is TGTGCCAGCAGTTTAGGGCCCGGGGGCAGTGAGACCCAGTACTTC. Translation: CASSLGPGGSETQYF.

J is TRBJ1-5 and V is TRBV28; 7 positions match TRBD1. The CDR3 is made up of 16 amino acids. The germline V gene encodes CDR1 MDHEN and CDR2 SYDVKM. V was pared by 3 bases and J by 5 bases, with 10 bases of the junction left unmatched. CDR3 residues: CASSFPDRDPHQPQHF. The CDR3 DNA reads TGTGCCAGCAGTTTCCCAGACAGGGACCCTCATCAGCCCCAGCATTTT.

This clone appeared once. The V gene is TRBV7-2, the J gene TRBJ2-6, with 7 bases that match TRBD2. The J segment lost 0 bases and the V segment lost 5 bases, leaving 13 bases of the junction unmatched. The germline V gene encodes CDR1 SGHTA and CDR2 FQGNSA. CDR3 size: 19 residues. CDR3 in DNA: TGTGCCAGCAGCCGTCAGAAAGCGGGGACTTTCTCTGGGGCCAACGTCCTGACTTTC. As protein: CASSRQKAGTFSGANVLTF.

This clone has only one observation. This chain joins TRBV2 and TRBJ2-5; 7 bases line up with TRBD2. The germline V gene encodes CDR1 SNHLY and CDR2 FYNNEI. J gave up 3 bases and V 0 bases, and 4 bases lay outside the gene matches. The CDR3 runs 15 residues. The CDR3 reads CASSEARRGEETQYF. Here the CDR3 DNA reads TGTGCCAGCAGTGAAGCGCGCCGGGGGGAAGAGACCCAGTACTTC.

This clone was picked up one time. The chain recombines TRBV9 with TRBJ1-1, with D unclear. The CDR3 totals 14 residues. Germline CDR1 reads SGDLS; CDR2 reads YYNGEE. Trimming cost V 0 bases and J 0 bases, with 6 bases left between them. CDR3 nucleotide sequence: TGTGCCAGCAGCGTAGGGGCGGTGAACACTGAAGCTTTCTTT. Translation gives CASSVGAVNTEAFF.

This chain links TRBV5-6 with TRBJ2-2; tentatively, D is TRBD2 (5 bases). The CDR3 extends over 15 amino acids. The V end lost 0 bases, the J end lost 9 bases, and 15 bases lay between the germline ends. The germline V gene has CDR1 SGHDT and CDR2 YYEEEE. CDR3 coding DNA: TGTGCCAGCAGCTTGGCTCGTCTGGGAGACAGGGAGCTGTTTTTT. This codes for CASSLARLGDRELFF. Full variable domain (rest looked up from reference TRBV5-6 and TRBJ2-2): DAGVTQSPTHLIKTRGQQVTLRCSPKSGHDTVSWYQQALGQGPQFIFQYYEEEERQRGNFPDRFSGHQFPNYSSELNVNALLLGDSALYLCASSLARLGDRELFFGEGSRLTVL.

The chain carries TRBV4-1 and TRBJ2-5, with D maybe TRBD1 (5 bases). The germline V and J ends were trimmed by 0 bases and 7 bases, with 12 bases remaining between them. The V gene's germline CDR1 is MGHRA and CDR2 YSYEKL. The CDR3 is 14 residues long. The CDR3 DNA reads as TGCGCCAGCAGCCAAGACAGGGAAATAGGGACCCAGTACTTC. Amino acids: CASSQDREIGTQYF.

The J gene is TRBJ2-1, the V gene TRBV19, with D maybe TRBD1 (6 bases). The CDR3 consists of 15 residues. Trimming removed 3 bases from V and 9 bases from J, with 18 bases in between. The germline V gene has CDR1 LNHDA and CDR2 SQIVND (reference sequence). CDR3 loop: CASSIGTTEYGEQFF. CDR3 nucleotides: TGTGCCAGTAGTATTGGGACAACGGAATATGGTGAGCAGTTCTTC. The full variable domain, in which reference TRBV19 and TRBJ2-1 provide the parts outside the CDR3, is DGGITQSPKYLFRKEGQNVTLSCEQNLNHDAMYWYRQDPGQGLRLIYYSQIVNDFQKGDIAEGYSVSREKKESFPLTVTSAQKNPTAFYLCASSIGTTEYGEQFFGPGTRLTVL.